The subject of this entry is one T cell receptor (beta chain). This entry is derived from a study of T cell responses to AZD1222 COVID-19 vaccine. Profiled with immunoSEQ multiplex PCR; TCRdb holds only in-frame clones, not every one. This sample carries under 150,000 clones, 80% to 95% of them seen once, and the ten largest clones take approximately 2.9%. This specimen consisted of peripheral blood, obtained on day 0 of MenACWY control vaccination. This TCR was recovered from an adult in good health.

The CDR3, as DNA: TGTGCCAGCAGTCGAGTGGGTAACTATGGCTACACCTTC. This sequence encodes CASSRVGNYGYTF. The chain combines TRBV27 with TRBJ1-2; D not resolved. The V end lost 5 bases, the J end lost 1 base, and 8 bases lay between the germline ends. This CDR3 is 13 amino acids long. Germline lookup yields CDR1 MNHEY and CDR2 SMNVEV (reference sequence).